This TCR beta chain was identified during a study of beta chain features in type 1 diabetes. About this clone: No antigen is known for it.

Study results and caveats: A potential PCR bias toward shorter templates would be equal in patient and control samples. In every one of the four CD4+ subsets, TCRB CDR3s were moderately but significantly shorter in Type 1 diabetes patients.

The whole isolated RNA underwent reverse transcription, so sequencing captured expressed TCRB transcripts. The average output of naive, central memory and regulatory T cell samples was approximately 3.7 million reads. Clones were read by immunoSEQ multiplex PCR, and TCRdb kept only the in-frame ones, dropping some. The sample lists a few hundred thousand clones; approximately 20% were seen once. CDR1 MDHEN and CDR2 SYDVKM come from the germline V gene. This CDR3 spans 16 amino acids. The V segment lost 5 bases and the J segment 6 bases; nucleotides outside the gene matches: 13. This chain joins TRBV28 and TRBJ1-5; the match to TRBD1 covers 7 bases. The source material was naive CD4+ T cells from blood. This TCR was recovered from a woman in her thirties or forties with type 1 diabetes. This chain's CDR3 is CASSHSRGGAGQPQHF. The CDR3 bases are TGTGCCAGCAGTCACAGCCGAGGGGGCGCGGGTCAGCCCCAGCATTTT.